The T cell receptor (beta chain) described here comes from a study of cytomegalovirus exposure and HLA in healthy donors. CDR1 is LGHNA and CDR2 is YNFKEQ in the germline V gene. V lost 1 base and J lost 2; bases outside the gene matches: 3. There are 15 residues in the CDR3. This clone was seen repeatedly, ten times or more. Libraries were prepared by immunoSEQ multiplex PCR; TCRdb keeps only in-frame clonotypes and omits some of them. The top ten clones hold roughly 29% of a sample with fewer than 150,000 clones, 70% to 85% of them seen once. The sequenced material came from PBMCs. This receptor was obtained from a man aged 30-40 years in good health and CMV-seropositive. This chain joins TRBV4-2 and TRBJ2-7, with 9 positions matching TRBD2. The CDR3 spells CASSQGLAEAYEQYF. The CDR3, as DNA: TGTGCCAGCAGCCAAGGACTAGCGGAGGCCTACGAGCAGTACTTC.